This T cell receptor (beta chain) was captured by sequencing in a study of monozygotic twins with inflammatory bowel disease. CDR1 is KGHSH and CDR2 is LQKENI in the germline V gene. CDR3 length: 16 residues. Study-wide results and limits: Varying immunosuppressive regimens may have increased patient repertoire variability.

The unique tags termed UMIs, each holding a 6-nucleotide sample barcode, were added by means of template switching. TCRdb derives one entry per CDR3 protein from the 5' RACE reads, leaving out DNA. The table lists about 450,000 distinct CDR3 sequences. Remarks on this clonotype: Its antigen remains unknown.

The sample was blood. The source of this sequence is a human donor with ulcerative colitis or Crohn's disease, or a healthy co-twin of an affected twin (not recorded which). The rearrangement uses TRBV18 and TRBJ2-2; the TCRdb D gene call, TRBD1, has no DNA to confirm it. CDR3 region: CASSPFETVNTGELFF.